The T cell receptor (beta chain) under discussion was sequenced for a study of blood T cell repertoires in COVID-19. Across the study: Italy, Spain and the United States were the sources of the convalescent and acute COVID-19 samples.

In the source study's methods: Estimated nucleated cell counts came from reference gene primer amplification. Clones were sequenced by immunoSEQ multiplex PCR, and TCRdb holds only the in-frame ones, with some missing. The DNA gave D and trimming, while V, J and clone size come from that table. Of just under 250,000 clones listed, more than 75% were seen once; the top ten hold about 2.9%. Sequenced input: peripheral blood. The receptor's source is a woman in her twenties or thirties who had recovered from COVID-19.

The CDR3 DNA reads TGTGCCAGCAGTCCCTGGACAGGGGGTCGCAATCAGCCCCAGCATTTT. Its translation: CASSPWTGGRNQPQHF. The chain employs TRBV6-2 or TRBV6-3 and TRBJ1-5; 10 bases line up with TRBD1. This CDR3 has 16 residues. Germline assignment: CDR1 MNHEY and CDR2 SVGEGT. The V segment lost 5 bases and the J segment 2 bases; nucleotides outside the gene matches: 6.